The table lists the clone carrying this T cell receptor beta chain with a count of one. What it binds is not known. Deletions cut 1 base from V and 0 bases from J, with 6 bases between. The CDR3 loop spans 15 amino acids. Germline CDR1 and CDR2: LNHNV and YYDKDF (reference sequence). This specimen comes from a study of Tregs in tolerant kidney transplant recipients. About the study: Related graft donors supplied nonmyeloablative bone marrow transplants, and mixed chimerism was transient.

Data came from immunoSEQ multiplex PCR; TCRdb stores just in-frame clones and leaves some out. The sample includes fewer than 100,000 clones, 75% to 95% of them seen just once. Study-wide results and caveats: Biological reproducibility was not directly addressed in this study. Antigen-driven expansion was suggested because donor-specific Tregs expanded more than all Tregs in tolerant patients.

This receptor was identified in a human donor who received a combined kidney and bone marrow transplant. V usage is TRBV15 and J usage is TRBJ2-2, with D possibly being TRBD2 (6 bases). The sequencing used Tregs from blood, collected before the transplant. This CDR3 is CATSRGGANTGELFF. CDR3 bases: TGTGCCACCAGCAGAGGGGGGGCGAACACCGGGGAGCTGTTTTTT. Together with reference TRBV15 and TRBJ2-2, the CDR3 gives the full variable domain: DAMVIQNPRYQVTQFGKPVTLSCSQTLNHNVMYWYQQKSSQAPKLLFHYYDKDFNNEADTPDNFQSRRPNTSFCFLDIRSPGLGDTAMYLCATSRGGANTGELFFGEGSRLTVL.